The T cell receptor (beta chain) described here comes from a study of blood T cell repertoires in COVID-19. At the level of the study: Acute and convalescent COVID-19 specimens originated in the United States, Italy and Spain. The analysed material was cDNA or gDNA that came from T cells, B-cell-depleted T cells, or PBMCs.

With 3 bases removed from V and 0 bases from J, the gap between germline ends came to 9 bases. The CDR3 extends over 15 amino acids. Germline V gene data show CDR1 as MNHEY and CDR2 as SMNVEV (reference sequence). Original analysis: Amplification of reference gene primers was used by the study to estimate nucleated cell counts. Method: immunoSEQ multiplex PCR; TCRdb's copy keeps in-frame clones and lacks some. That table gives V, J and clone size, and the DNA gave D and trimming. The data contain 70,000 to 95,000 clones, approximately 88% of them seen just once; the ten biggest clones take up roughly 6%.

The V call is TRBV27, the J call TRBJ1-3; a weak D match, TRBD1 (5 bases). Sequencing was carried out using peripheral blood. The receptor was derived from a man aged 50-60 years with active COVID-19. The CDR3 nucleotides read TGTGCCAGCAGTTTGGGGGGTTACTCTGGAAACACCATATATTTT. Translating it yields CASSLGGYSGNTIYF.